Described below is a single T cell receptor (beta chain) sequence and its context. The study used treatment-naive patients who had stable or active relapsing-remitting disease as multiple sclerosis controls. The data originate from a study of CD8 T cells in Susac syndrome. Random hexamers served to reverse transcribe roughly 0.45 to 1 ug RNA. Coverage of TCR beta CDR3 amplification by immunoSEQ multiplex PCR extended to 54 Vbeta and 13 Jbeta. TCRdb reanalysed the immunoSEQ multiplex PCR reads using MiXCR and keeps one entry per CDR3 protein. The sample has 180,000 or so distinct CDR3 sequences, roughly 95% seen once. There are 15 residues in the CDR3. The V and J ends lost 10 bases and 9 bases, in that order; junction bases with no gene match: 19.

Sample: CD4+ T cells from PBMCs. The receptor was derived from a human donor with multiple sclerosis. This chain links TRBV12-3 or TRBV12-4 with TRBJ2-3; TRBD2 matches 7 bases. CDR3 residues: CAIRYWGGSSGTQYF. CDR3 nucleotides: TGTGCCATCCGGTATTGGGGGGGGTCCTCCGGAACGCAGTATTTT.